These 27 T cell receptor beta chains share one sample of origin, sequenced in a study of T cell responses to AZD1222 COVID-19 vaccine. Profiling relied on immunoSEQ multiplex PCR, and the TCRdb table lists in-frame clones only, not all of them. The sample holds tens of thousands of clones; about 87% are singletons and the top ten take 4.9%. This material consisted of peripheral blood, taken on day 0 of AZD1222 vaccination. The receptor source for this set is an adult in good health.

This chain joins TRBV5-1 and TRBJ1-1; D gene uncertain. Per the germline V gene, CDR1 is SGHRS and CDR2 is YFSETQ. CDR3 length equals 17 residues. V lost 0 bases, J lost 2 bases, and 17 bases lay in between. The CDR3 protein is CASSLDMSKWVNTEAFF. The CDR3 coding sequence is TGCGCCAGCAGCTTGGACATGTCGAAATGGGTTAACACTGAAGCTTTCTTT.

In its sample, this clone was seen once. This rearrangement joins TRBV6-5 to TRBJ2-1, with 9 nucleotides matching TRBD1. CDR1 is MNHEY, CDR2 SVGAGI, per germline. The V segment lost 1 base and the J segment 4 bases; nucleotides outside the gene matches: 5. The CDR3 has 16 residues. Here the CDR3 reads CASSYLGTGNYNEQFF. CDR3 DNA sequence: TGTGCCAGCAGTTACTTGGGGACAGGGAATTACAATGAGCAGTTCTTC.

Only one count was recorded for this clone. The chain couples TRBV19 to TRBJ2-1; D perhaps matches TRBD2 (6 bases). From germline, CDR1 is LNHDA and CDR2 SQIVND (reference sequence). CDR3 size: 15 residues. The V gene lost 3 bases and the J gene lost 2 bases, with 11 bases spanning the gap. CDR3 sequence (DNA): TGTGCCAGTAGTATCGGGCGGGGAACCTACAATGAGCAGTTCTTC. The encoded protein is CASSIGRGTYNEQFF.

The V and J genes are TRBV7-9 and TRBJ2-5, with no clear D. With 2 bases removed from V and 1 base from J, the gap between germline ends came to 5 bases. The CDR3 has 13 amino acids. The germline V gene encodes CDR1 SEHNR and CDR2 FQNEAQ (reference sequence). Written as DNA, the CDR3 is TGTGCCAGCAGCTTAAAGGGCCAAGAGACCCAGTACTTC. Residues: CASSLKGQETQYF.

The chain uses TRBV6-4 and TRBJ1-2; 12 bases map to TRBD1. The CDR3 spans 15 residues. CDR1 is MRHNA and CDR2 is SNTAGT in the germline V gene. V dropped 10 bases and J dropped 5; count of bases not matched to a gene: 11. The DNA for the CDR3 is TGTGCCATCCAGCTCTGGGACAGGGGGCATTATGGCTACACCTTC. This encodes CAIQLWDRGHYGYTF.

A few counts support this clone. Germline and junction disagree at one end, which may indicate a read error. The chain links TRBV11-1 to TRBJ1-6; 8 positions agree with TRBD1. The CDR3 extends over 14 amino acids. Germline assignment: CDR1 SGHAT and CDR2 FQDESV (reference sequence). The CDR3 loop reads CASSRTGNKSPLHF. CDR3 coding DNA: TGTGCCAGCAGCCGGACAGGGAATAAGTCACCCCTCCACTTT.

This chain joins TRBV7-2 and TRBJ2-1; D might be TRBD1 or TRBD2, each matching 6 bases. Germline V lookup: CDR1 SGHTA, CDR2 FQGNSA. The V gene lost 1 base and the J gene lost 2 bases, with 9 bases spanning the gap. The CDR3 consists of 15 residues. The CDR3 nucleotides read TGTGCCAGCAGCTTAGTGGGGGGCGCCTACAATGAGCAGTTCTTC. The encoded protein is CASSLVGGAYNEQFF.

The chain links TRBV30 to TRBJ2-5; D is possibly TRBD1 (6 bases). The CDR3 has 13 residues. V was cut by 2 bases and J by 1 base, with 8 bases left in between. From germline, CDR1 is GTSNPN and CDR2 SVGIG (reference sequence). CDR3 protein: CAWSRGTQETQYF. For the CDR3, the DNA is TGTGCCTGGAGTAGGGGGACCCAAGAGACCCAGTACTTC.

This clone appeared a few times. The CDR3 reads CAWGRNTNTGELFF. In DNA, the CDR3 is TGTGCCTGGGGACGGAATACCAACACCGGGGAGCTGTTTTTT. The J gene is TRBJ2-2, the V gene TRBV30; D unclear. V lost 5 bases and J lost 2, with 12 bases in between. Per germline, CDR1 GTSNPN and CDR2 SVGIG (reference sequence). The CDR3 has 14 residues.

The chain carries TRBV5-8 and TRBJ2-5; tentatively, D is TRBD2 (5 bases). The CDR3 is made up of 14 amino acids. Germline V gene data show CDR1 as SGHTS and CDR2 as YDEGEE. V gave up 4 bases and J gave up 7 bases, with 17 bases separating them. The CDR3 is CASSQGWEMGTQYF. The CDR3 DNA reads as TGTGCCAGCAGCCAAGGCTGGGAGATGGGGACCCAGTACTTC.

The chain uses TRBV7-3 and TRBJ2-1; the D gene is possibly TRBD2 (6 bases). Trimming cost V 5 bases and J 6 bases, with 14 bases left between them. The length of the CDR3 is 14 residues. Germline CDR1 SGHTA, CDR2 FQGTGA. This CDR3 is CASSPGRRLNEQFF. CDR3 sequence (DNA): TGTGCCAGCAGCCCAGGGAGGCGGCTCAATGAGCAGTTCTTC.

This clone was seen once. Here the CDR3 DNA reads TGTGCCAGCAGCCAAGAAGCGACAGGGGGCTACGAGCAGTACTTC. Translating it yields CASSQEATGGYEQYF. V usage is TRBV4-2 and J usage is TRBJ2-7; 9 bases map to TRBD1. V was pared by 0 bases and J by 3 bases, with 3 bases of the junction left unmatched. CDR1 and CDR2 from the germline V gene are LGHNA and YNFKEQ. This CDR3 has 15 residues.

This clone appeared a few times. This chain connects TRBV6-5 to TRBJ1-2; possible D gene TRBD1, 6 bases. The germline V gene encodes CDR1 MNHEY and CDR2 SVGAGI. The length of the CDR3 is 15 residues. V was cut by 2 bases and J by 7 bases, with 17 bases left in between. The CDR3, as DNA: TGTGCCAGCAGTTACACCCTGGGGAGGGGGGGTGGCTACACCTTC. The encoded protein is CASSYTLGRGGGYTF.

The chain joins TRBV18 to TRBJ1-1, with 7 bases fitting TRBD1. The germline gives CDR1 KGHSH, CDR2 LQKENI. The CDR3 contains 13 residues. Trimming removed 4 bases from V and 7 bases from J; junction bases left unmatched: 6. CDR3 sequence: CASSQRQGREAFF. The DNA for the CDR3 is TGTGCCAGCTCACAAAGACAGGGCCGTGAAGCTTTCTTT.

The rearrangement links TRBV24-1 to TRBJ1-5, with D possibly being TRBD1 (5 bases). The CDR3 loop spans 13 amino acids. The germline V gene has CDR1 KGHDR and CDR2 SFDVKD. V was shortened by 8 bases and J by 3 bases, with 10 bases between the two germline ends. The CDR3 bases are TGTGCCACCACCCCAGGGAACAATCAGCCCCAGCATTTT. Its protein is CATTPGNNQPQHF.

V is TRBV18 and J is TRBJ1-3; TRBD1 matches 11 bases. The CDR3 length is 17 residues. V shed 6 bases, J shed 2 bases, and the junction held 9 bases outside the gene matches. Germline CDR1 and CDR2: KGHSH and LQKENI. The CDR3 region has the DNA TGTGCCAGCTCCCCGAGGACAGGGGGCAGTCCTGGAAACACCATATATTTT. Protein: CASSPRTGGSPGNTIYF. The variable domain in full, completed from reference TRBV18 and TRBJ1-3, reads NAGVMQNPRHLVRRRGQEARLRCSPMKGHSHVYWYRQLPEEGLKFMVYLQKENIIDESGMPKERFSAEFPKEGPSILRIQQVVRGDSAAYFCASSPRTGGSPGNTIYFGEGSWLTVV.

The chain combines TRBV5-1 with TRBJ2-3; D unresolved. With 2 bases removed from V and 5 bases from J, the gap between germline ends came to 18 bases. This CDR3 comprises 16 residues. Germline values: CDR1 SGHRS, CDR2 YFSETQ. The DNA for the CDR3 is TGCGCCAGCAGCTTCGAGAGCAACAGCCTCCAAGATACGCAGTATTTT. It codes for CASSFESNSLQDTQYF.

The chain recombines TRBV9 with TRBJ2-3; 13 bases are a match to TRBD2. The germline gives CDR1 SGDLS, CDR2 YYNGEE. The CDR3 consists of 14 residues. V shed 6 bases, J shed 5 bases, and the junction held 3 bases outside the gene matches. CDR3 coding DNA: TGTGCCAGCACTCGGACTAGCGGGGGAGATACGCAGTATTTT. It encodes CASTRTSGGDTQYF.

The chain employs TRBV19 and TRBJ1-1; D gene uncertain. The CDR3 contains 15 residues. The germline gives CDR1 LNHDA, CDR2 SQIVND (reference sequence). V lost 0 bases to trimming and J lost 0 bases, with 8 bases between them. CDR3 region: CASSIDTRVNTEAFF. CDR3 sequence (DNA): TGTGCCAGTAGTATAGATACGAGAGTGAACACTGAAGCTTTCTTT.

The V call is TRBV10-3, the J call TRBJ2-7; 7 bases are a match to TRBD2. The CDR3 length is 13 residues. V gave up 2 bases and J gave up 7 bases; unmatched junction bases: 5. Germline assignment: CDR1 ENHRY and CDR2 SYGVKD. The CDR3 nucleotides read TGTGCCATCAGTGAGGGGACTATAAAAGAGCAGTACTTC. It translates to CAISEGTIKEQYF.

This clone was counted between two and nine times. The genes are TRBV6-5 and TRBJ1-5; D not resolved. The CDR3 length is 14 residues. Trimming left V 0 bases short and J 4 bases short, with 7 bases between. Germline CDR1 MNHEY, CDR2 SVGAGI. CDR3 sequence: CASSYSLGNQPQHF. As DNA, the CDR3 is TGTGCCAGCAGTTACTCATTAGGGAATCAGCCCCAGCATTTT.

V usage is TRBV11-3 and J usage is TRBJ2-7, with D possibly TRBD1 on 6 matching bases. Germline CDR1 reads SGHNT; CDR2 reads YENEEA. Trimming removed 1 base from V and 6 bases from J, with 10 bases in between. The CDR3 is 13 amino acids. As DNA, the CDR3 is TGTGCCAGCAGCTTAGCCCAGGGGCTCGAGCAGTACTTC. Translating it yields CASSLAQGLEQYF.

This chain uses TRBV28 with TRBJ1-6; maybe TRBD1 (5 bases). Trimming stripped 6 bases from V and 7 bases from J, with 10 bases between. The CDR3 contains 13 residues. Germline values: CDR1 MDHEN, CDR2 SYDVKM. CDR3 DNA sequence: TGTGCCAGCAGCCGGGACTCAAATTCACCCCTCCACTTT. The encoded protein is CASSRDSNSPLHF.

The chain links TRBV11-1 to TRBJ1-3; TRBD1 aligns across 10 bases. The junction had 3 bases not matched to a gene; V was cut back by 3 bases and J by 4 bases. The CDR3 extends over 15 amino acids. Germline values: CDR1 SGHAT, CDR2 FQDESV (reference sequence). CDR3 sequence (DNA): TGTGCCAGCAGCTTGACAGGGGGCGTCGGAAACACCATATATTTT. Its translation is CASSLTGGVGNTIYF.

V is TRBV7-6 and J is TRBJ2-5; TRBD2 matches at 12 bases. CDR1 SGHVS and CDR2 FNYEAQ come from the germline V gene. V shed 3 bases and J 1 base; nucleotides not matched to a gene: 3. The CDR3 is made up of 16 amino acids. The CDR3: CASSFSTSGGQETQYF. The CDR3 nucleotides read TGTGCCAGCAGCTTCTCGACTAGCGGGGGCCAAGAGACCCAGTACTTC.

The rearrangement uses TRBV6-5 and TRBJ1-5; 7 bases align to TRBD1. The trim removed 6 bases at V and 4 bases at J, leaving 9 bases unmatched. The CDR3 is 15 amino acids. Germline CDR1 MNHEY, CDR2 SVGAGI. The DNA of the CDR3 is TGTGCCAGCAGCGGGGGAGGGGGCGGGAATCAGCCCCAGCATTTT. Amino acid sequence: CASSGGGGGNQPQHF.

The rearrangement joins TRBV7-8 to TRBJ2-2, with 10 nucleotides matching TRBD1. Per the germline V gene, CDR1 is SGHVS and CDR2 is FQNEAQ. CDR3 length: 16 amino acids. The junction had 9 bases not matched to a gene; V was cut back by 5 bases and J by 6 bases. The CDR3 region is CASSRPGQGTAGELFF. The CDR3 DNA reads as TGTGCCAGCAGCCGCCCGGGACAGGGGACAGCCGGGGAGCTGTTTTTT.